This is a list of T cell receptor beta chains from one sample in a study of OX40 agonist ivuxolimab in advanced cancers. The table came from immunoSEQ multiplex PCR; TCRdb's copy has only in-frame clones and leaves some out. Of some 90,000 clones listed, more than 75% were seen once; the top ten hold approximately 4%. The material sequenced was CD4+ or CD8+ T cells sorted from blood, taken in a trial of the OX40 agonist ivuxolimab. The receptors derive from an adult with an advanced solid tumor such as melanoma, head and neck, liver or kidney cancer. The CDR3 runs from the conserved cysteine through the conserved F or W. A D gene is named only where the DNA matches it firmly. Size values are once, few and many counts, or a class for expanded clones, and some rows have none.

clone size: .; J gene: TRBJ1-5; D gene: .; V gene: TRBV27; CDR3 DNA: TGTGCCAGCCGGTTAGCAGGGAACTATCAGCCCCAGCATTTT; CDR3 protein: CASRLAGNYQPQHF
clone size: .; J gene: TRBJ2-6; D gene: .; V gene: TRBV7-2; CDR3 DNA: TGTGCCAGCAGCCCACCGACGTCTGGGGCCAACGTCCTGACTTTC; CDR3 protein: CASSPPTSGANVLTF
clone size: .; J gene: TRBJ2-7; D gene: .; V gene: TRBV21-1; CDR3 DNA: TGTGCCAGCGCGTATGGCGAGCAGTACTTC; CDR3 protein: CASAYGEQYF
clone size: once; J gene: TRBJ1-2; D gene: TRBD1; V gene: TRBV6-1; CDR3 DNA: TGTGCCAGCCGGACAGGGGAATATGGCTACACCTTC; CDR3 protein: CASRTGEYGYTF
clone size: .; J gene: TRBJ1-2; D gene: .; V gene: TRBV19; CDR3 DNA: TGTGCCAGTAACCGCCGAGAGGGGCTCGATGGCTACACCTTC; CDR3 protein: CASNRREGLDGYTF
clone size: .; J gene: TRBJ2-7; D gene: .; V gene: TRBV18; CDR3 DNA: TGTGCCAGCTCACCGAACGGAGAATCGGCCTACGAGCAGTACTTC; CDR3 protein: CASSPNGESAYEQYF
clone size: few; J gene: TRBJ1-1; D gene: .; V gene: TRBV11-2; CDR3 DNA: TGTGCCAGCAGCCCAAACGTAGGGTCGAACACTGAAGCTTTCTTT; CDR3 protein: CASSPNVGSNTEAFF
clone size: .; J gene: TRBJ1-1; D gene: TRBD1; V gene: TRBV14; CDR3 DNA: TGTGCCAGCAGCCGAAGACAGGGAGTGAACACTGAAGCTTTCTTT; CDR3 protein: CASSRRQGVNTEAFF
clone size: .; J gene: TRBJ1-2; D gene: .; V gene: TRBV25-1; CDR3 DNA: TGTGCCAGCAGTGAATTCGCAGGGCTTAACTATGGCTACACCTTC; CDR3 protein: CASSEFAGLNYGYTF
clone size: .; J gene: TRBJ1-2; D gene: .; V gene: TRBV6-4; CDR3 DNA: TGTGCCAGCAGTGAATCCCGCGGGGTCAACTATGGCTACACCTTC; CDR3 protein: CASSESRGVNYGYTF
clone size: few; J gene: TRBJ2-1; D gene: TRBD2; V gene: TRBV19; CDR3 DNA: TGTGCCAGTAGCAATACACTAGCGGGTTATACGAGGAATGAGCAGTTCTTC; CDR3 protein: CASSNTLAGYTRNEQFF
clone size: .; J gene: TRBJ1-1; D gene: .; V gene: TRBV4-2; CDR3 DNA: TGTGCCAGCAGCCAAGATCCCCGGGGGACTGAAGCTTTCTTT; CDR3 protein: CASSQDPRGTEAFF
clone size: .; J gene: TRBJ2-5; D gene: .; V gene: TRBV6-4; CDR3 DNA: TGTGCCAGCAGTGACACCCGATGGCAGGCCAAGTGGGGGACCCAGTACTTC; CDR3 protein: CASSDTRWQAKWGTQYF
clone size: .; J gene: TRBJ2-3; D gene: .; V gene: TRBV16; CDR3 DNA: TGTGCCAGCAGCCAAAGACAGCTCACAGATACGCAGTATTTT; CDR3 protein: CASSQRQLTDTQYF
clone size: few; J gene: TRBJ1-5; D gene: TRBD1; V gene: TRBV19; CDR3 DNA: TGTGCCAGTAGACCAGGGGGCGGCTGGAGCAATCAGCCCCAGCATTTT; CDR3 protein: CASRPGGGWSNQPQHF
clone size: .; J gene: TRBJ2-3; D gene: .; V gene: TRBV14; CDR3 DNA: TGTGCCAGCAGCTGGGACCCCAGCACAGATACGCAGTATTTT; CDR3 protein: CASSWDPSTDTQYF
clone size: .; J gene: TRBJ1-3; D gene: .; V gene: TRBV6-6; CDR3 DNA: TGTGCCAGCCTACCCCGGCGGGGAATGGACGGAAACACCATATATTTT; CDR3 protein: CASLPRRGMDGNTIYF
clone size: .; J gene: TRBJ1-3; D gene: .; V gene: TRBV30; CDR3 DNA: TGTGCCTGGACCCCTCGGTCGTCACTCGGTGGCACCATATATTTT; CDR3 protein: CAWTPRSSLGGTIYF
clone size: .; J gene: TRBJ2-2; D gene: TRBD1; V gene: TRBV7-8; CDR3 DNA: TGTGCCAGCAGCCGACAGGGGTTGAACACCGGGGAGCTGTTTTTT; CDR3 protein: CASSRQGLNTGELFF
clone size: .; J gene: TRBJ2-5; D gene: TRBD2; V gene: TRBV2; CDR3 DNA: TGTGCCAGCATTTACCCTAGCGGGAGAACCCAAGAGACCCAGTACTTC; CDR3 protein: CASIYPSGRTQETQYF
clone size: .; J gene: TRBJ2-1; D gene: .; V gene: TRBV5-4; CDR3 DNA: TGTGCCAGCAGCGCGGGACAGAAGAGCTCCTACAATGAGCAGTTCTTC; CDR3 protein: CASSAGQKSSYNEQFF
clone size: .; J gene: TRBJ2-5; D gene: TRBD1; V gene: TRBV30; CDR3 DNA: TGTGCCTGGAGCCCCGGGACAGTGATAGAGACCCAGTACTTC; CDR3 protein: CAWSPGTVIETQYF